The source of this T cell receptor (beta chain) is a study of T cell changes during pregnancy in multiple sclerosis. The data were produced by immunoSEQ multiplex PCR, yet TCRdb's version contains in-frame clones alone and is incomplete. In the table there are about 75,000 clones, about 90% of which are singletons. V was pared by 0 bases and J by 5 bases, with 10 bases between. Germline-derived CDR1 and CDR2 are SGHRS and YFSETQ. The CDR3 runs 14 residues. This clonotype originated in a female donor in good health, enrolled as a control in a pregnancy study. The material was peripheral blood, obtained in the first trimester of pregnancy. The J gene is TRBJ2-3, the V gene TRBV5-1, with a weak D call TRBD1 (6 bases). The CDR3 DNA follows: TGCGCCAGCAGCTTGGCAGGGGTAGGAGATACGCAGTATTTT. The encoded protein is CASSLAGVGDTQYF.